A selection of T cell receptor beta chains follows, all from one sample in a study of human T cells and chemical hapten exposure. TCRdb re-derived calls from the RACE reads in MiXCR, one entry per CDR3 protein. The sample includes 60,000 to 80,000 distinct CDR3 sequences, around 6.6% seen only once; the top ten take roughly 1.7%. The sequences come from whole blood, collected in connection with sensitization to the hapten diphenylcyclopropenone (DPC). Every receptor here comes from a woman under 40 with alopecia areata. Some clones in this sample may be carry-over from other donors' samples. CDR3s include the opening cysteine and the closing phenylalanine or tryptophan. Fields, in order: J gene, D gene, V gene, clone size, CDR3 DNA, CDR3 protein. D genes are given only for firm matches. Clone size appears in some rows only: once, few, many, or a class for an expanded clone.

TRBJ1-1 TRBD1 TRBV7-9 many TGTGCCAGCAGCTTATCTCTGACAGGGCAGAACACTGAAGCTTTCTTT CASSLSLTGQNTEAFF
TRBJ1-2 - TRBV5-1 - TGCGCCAGCAGCTTCCGCGACTCCGATAACTATGGCTACACCTTC CASSFRDSDNYGYTF
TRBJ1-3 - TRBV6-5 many TGTGCCAGCAGTTATGGCCAGGGCAGCTCTGGAAACACCATATATTTT CASSYGQGSSGNTIYF
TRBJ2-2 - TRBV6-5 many TGTGCCAGCAGTTACTCGGAAAGGGGGGCCAAGGGAGGGGAGCTGTTTTTT CASSYSERGAKGGELFF
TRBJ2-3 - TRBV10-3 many TGTGCCATACATTCCCCCGAAGCAGGTGGTACAGATACGCAGTATTTT CAIHSPEAGGTDTQYF
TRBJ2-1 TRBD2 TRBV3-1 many TGTGCCAGCAGCATACCGGGACTACGCAATGAGCAGTTCTTC CASSIPGLRNEQFF
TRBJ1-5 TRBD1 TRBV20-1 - TGCAGTGCTAGTGACAGGGCGAGCAATCAGCCCCAGCATTTT CSASDRASNQPQHF
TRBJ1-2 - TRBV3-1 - TGTGCCAGCAGCCGCCTAGACGGGTCCTATGACTACACCTTC CASSRLDGSYDYTF
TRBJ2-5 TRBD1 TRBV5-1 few TGCGCCAGCAGCCAAGGGACAGTCCCCGTCTTC CASSQGTVPVF
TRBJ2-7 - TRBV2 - TGTGCCAGCAATTCGATGAGACAGTCCTACGAGCAGTACTTC CASNSMRQSYEQYF
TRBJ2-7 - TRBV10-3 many TGTGCCATCAGCCCGGGCCTAGGGGGGGGTAGGGCCTACGAGCAGTACTTC CAISPGLGGGRAYEQYF
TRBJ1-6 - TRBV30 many TGTGCCTGGAGTCGCTTGAGCTCCTATAATTCACCCCTCCACTTT CAWSRLSSYNSPLHF
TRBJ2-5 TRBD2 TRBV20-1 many TGCAGTGCTTGGACTAGCGGGAGGGCCGTCCAAGAGACCCAGTACTTC CSAWTSGRAVQETQYF
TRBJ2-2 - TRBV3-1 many TGTGCCAGCAGCCATTCGACAGCGAACACCGGGGAGCTGTTTTTT CASSHSTANTGELFF
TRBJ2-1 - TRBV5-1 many TGCGCCAGCAGCCCGGAGCGTGGGGGCCATGAGCAGTTCTTC CASSPERGGHEQFF
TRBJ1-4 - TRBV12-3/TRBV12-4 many TGTGCCAGCAGTCTTAGTCAAACTAATGAAAAACTGTTTTTT CASSLSQTNEKLFF
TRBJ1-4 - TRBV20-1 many TGCAGTGCCCTTGCAACTAATGAAAAACTGTTTTTT CSALATNEKLFF
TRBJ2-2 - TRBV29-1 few TGCAGCGTACTAAAAGCGAACACCGGGGAGCTGTTTTTT CSVLKANTGELFF
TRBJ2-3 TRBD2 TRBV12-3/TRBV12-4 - TGTGCCAGCAGGTCCGGGACTAGCCCCACAGATACGCAGTATTTT CASRSGTSPTDTQYF
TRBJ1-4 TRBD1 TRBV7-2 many TGTGCCAGCAGCTTATATGGGACAGGGGGTGAAAAACTGTTTTTT CASSLYGTGGEKLFF
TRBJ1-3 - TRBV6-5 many TGTGCCAGCAGTTACTCGAACTGGGCAGGGGCTGGAAACACCATATATTTT CASSYSNWAGAGNTIYF
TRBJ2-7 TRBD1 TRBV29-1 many TGCAGCGTAGACGGACAGGGGGCCAACGAGCAGTACTTC CSVDGQGANEQYF
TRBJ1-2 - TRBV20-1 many TGCAGTGCTAGAGATCAACAGGGAGACGGCTACACCTTC CSARDQQGDGYTF
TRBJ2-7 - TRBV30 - TGTGCCTGTGCGCCCGTGGACTACGAGCAGTACTTC CACAPVDYEQYF
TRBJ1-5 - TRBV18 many TGTGCCAGCTCAAGGTCAGGCAGCAATCAGCCCCAGCATTTT CASSRSGSNQPQHF
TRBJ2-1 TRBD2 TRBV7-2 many TGTGCCAGCCGAGCGGGGGGTTCCTACATTGAGCAGTTCTTC CASRAGGSYIEQFF
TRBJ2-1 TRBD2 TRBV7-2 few TGTGCCAGCAGCTCCTCGGGACTAGCGGGGGTTGGCGAGCAGTTCTTC CASSSSGLAGVGEQFF
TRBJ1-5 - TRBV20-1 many TGCAGTGCTAGAGCCGGGCTTAGCAATCAGCCCCAGCATTTT CSARAGLSNQPQHF
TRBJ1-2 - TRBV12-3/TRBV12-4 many TGTGCCAGCAGTCACAGGGACCGAGCATATGGCTACACCTTC CASSHRDRAYGYTF
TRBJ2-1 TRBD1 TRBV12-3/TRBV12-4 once TGTGCCAGCAGTTTGAGGACAGGGGGATACAATGAGCAGTTCTTC CASSLRTGGYNEQFF
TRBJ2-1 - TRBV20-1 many TGCAGTGCTAAGCGAGAATTTAGGAACAATGAGCAGTTCTTC CSAKREFRNNEQFF
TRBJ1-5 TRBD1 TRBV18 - TGTGTCAGCTCACTGACAGGGATGGTGATTAGCAATCAGCCCCAGCATTTT CVSSLTGMVISNQPQHF